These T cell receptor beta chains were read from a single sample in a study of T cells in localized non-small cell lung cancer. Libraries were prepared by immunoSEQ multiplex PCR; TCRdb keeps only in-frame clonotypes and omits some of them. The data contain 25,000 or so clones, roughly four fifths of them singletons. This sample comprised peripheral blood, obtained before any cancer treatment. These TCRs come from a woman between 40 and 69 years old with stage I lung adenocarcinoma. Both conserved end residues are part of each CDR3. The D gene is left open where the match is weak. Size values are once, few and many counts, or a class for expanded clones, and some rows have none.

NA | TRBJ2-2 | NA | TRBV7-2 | CASSLGRVPNTGELFF | TGTGCCAGCAGCCTAGGGCGGGTGCCGAACACCGGGGAGCTGTTTTTT
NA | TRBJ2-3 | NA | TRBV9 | CASSVVGAVADTQYF | TGTGCCAGCAGCGTAGTCGGGGCCGTGGCAGATACGCAGTATTTT
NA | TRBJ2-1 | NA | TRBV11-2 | CASSLEAYNEQFF | TGTGCCAGCAGCTTAGAGGCGTACAATGAGCAGTTCTTC
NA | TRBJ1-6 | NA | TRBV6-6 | CAGRGEPYNSPLHF | TGTGCCGGCCGTGGGGAGCCTTATAATTCACCCCTCCACTTT
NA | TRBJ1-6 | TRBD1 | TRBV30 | CAWSNGQDNSPLHF | TGTGCCTGGAGTAACGGACAGGATAATTCACCCCTCCACTTT
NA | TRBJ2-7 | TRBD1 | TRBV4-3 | CASSQDLPGQGNDEQYF | TGCGCCAGCAGCCAAGATCTCCCGGGACAGGGCAACGACGAGCAGTACTTC
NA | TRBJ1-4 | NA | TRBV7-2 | CASSGFTNEKLFF | TGTGCCAGCAGTGGGTTCACTAATGAAAAACTGTTTTTT
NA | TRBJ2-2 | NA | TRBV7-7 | CASSESGDDTGELFF | TGTGCCAGCAGCGAAAGTGGGGACGACACCGGGGAGCTGTTTTTT
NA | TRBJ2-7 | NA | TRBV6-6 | CASSRHRDYAYEQYF | TGTGCCAGCAGCCGACACCGTGACTACGCCTACGAGCAGTACTTC
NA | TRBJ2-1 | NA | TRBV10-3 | CAISLTVDYNEQFF | TGTGCCATCAGTTTAACGGTGGACTACAATGAGCAGTTCTTC
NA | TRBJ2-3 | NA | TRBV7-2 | CASSSEGGPDTQYF | TGTGCCAGCAGCTCGGAGGGGGGGCCAGATACGCAGTATTTT
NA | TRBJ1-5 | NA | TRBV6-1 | CASSVNPGSGQPQHF | TGTGCCAGCAGTGTCAACCCCGGGTCCGGTCAGCCCCAGCATTTT
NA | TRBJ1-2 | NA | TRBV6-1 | CASSEAGVYGYTF | TGTGCCAGCAGTGAAGCCGGGGTTTATGGCTACACCTTC
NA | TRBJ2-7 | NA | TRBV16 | CASSQSRGTGNEQYF | TGTGCCAGCAGCCAATCGCGGGGAACAGGGAACGAGCAGTACTTC
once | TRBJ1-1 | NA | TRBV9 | CASSPPLGTEAFF | TGTGCCAGCAGCCCCCCGTTGGGCACTGAAGCTTTCTTT
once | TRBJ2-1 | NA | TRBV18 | CASSPGTIDEQFF | TGTGCCAGCTCACCAGGGACAATCGATGAGCAGTTCTTC
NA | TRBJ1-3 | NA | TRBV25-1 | CASSSGVPGNTIYF | TGTGCCAGCAGTTCCGGGGTTCCTGGAAACACCATATATTTT
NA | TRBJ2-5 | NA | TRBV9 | CASSVAGEETQYF | TGTGCCAGCAGCGTAGCCGGGGAAGAGACCCAGTACTTC
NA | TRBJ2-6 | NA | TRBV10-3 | CAISESRPGANVLTF | TGTGCCATCAGTGAGTCGCGCCCCGGGGCCAACGTCCTGACTTTC
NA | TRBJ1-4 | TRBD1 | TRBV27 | CASSSYDRGRGGEKLFF | TGTGCCAGCAGTTCTTACGACAGGGGAAGGGGAGGTGAAAAACTGTTTTTT
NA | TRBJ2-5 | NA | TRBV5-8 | CASSLGAGTEETQYF | TGTGCCAGCAGCTTGGGAGCGGGGACAGAAGAGACCCAGTACTTC
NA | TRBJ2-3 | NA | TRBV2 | CASSDPGDSDTQYF | TGTGCCAGCAGTGACCCCGGGGATAGTGATACGCAGTATTTT
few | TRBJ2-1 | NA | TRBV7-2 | CASSLKTLLSEQFF | TGTGCCAGCAGCCTTAAGACACTTTTAAGTGAGCAGTTCTTC
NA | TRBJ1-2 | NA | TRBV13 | CASSLRRRVTDYGYTF | TGTGCCAGCAGCCTACGGCGTAGGGTGACGGACTATGGCTACACCTTC
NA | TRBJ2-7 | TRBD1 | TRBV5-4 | CASSSDRGPYEQYF | TGTGCCAGCAGCTCGGACAGGGGCCCCTACGAGCAGTACTTC
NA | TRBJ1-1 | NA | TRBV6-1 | CASSVYGGGEAFF | TGTGCCAGCAGTGTATATGGGGGAGGTGAAGCTTTCTTT
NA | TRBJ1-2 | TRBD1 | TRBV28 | CASSTDRGQEYYGYTF | TGTGCCAGCAGCACGGACAGGGGGCAGGAGTACTATGGCTACACCTTC
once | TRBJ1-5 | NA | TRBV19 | CASSIGGVSGNQPQHF | TGTGCCAGTAGTATAGGGGGGGTATCTGGGAATCAGCCCCAGCATTTT
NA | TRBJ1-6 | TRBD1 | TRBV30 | CASGQGHSPLHF | TGTGCCTCTGGACAGGGTCATTCACCCCTCCACTTT
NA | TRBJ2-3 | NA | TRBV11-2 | CASSQDGGTQYF | TGTGCCAGCAGCCAAGACGGGGGAACGCAGTATTTT
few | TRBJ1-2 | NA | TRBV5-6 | CASSSTGTSRGYGYTF | TGTGCCAGCAGTTCGACAGGTACATCGAGAGGCTATGGCTACACCTTC
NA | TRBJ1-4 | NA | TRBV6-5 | CASSPDRWNEKLFF | TGTGCCAGCAGCCCCGACCGTTGGAATGAAAAACTGTTTTTT
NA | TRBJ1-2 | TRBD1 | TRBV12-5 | CASGLGWWDRGDGYTF | TGTGCTAGTGGTTTAGGATGGTGGGACAGAGGGGATGGCTACACCTTC